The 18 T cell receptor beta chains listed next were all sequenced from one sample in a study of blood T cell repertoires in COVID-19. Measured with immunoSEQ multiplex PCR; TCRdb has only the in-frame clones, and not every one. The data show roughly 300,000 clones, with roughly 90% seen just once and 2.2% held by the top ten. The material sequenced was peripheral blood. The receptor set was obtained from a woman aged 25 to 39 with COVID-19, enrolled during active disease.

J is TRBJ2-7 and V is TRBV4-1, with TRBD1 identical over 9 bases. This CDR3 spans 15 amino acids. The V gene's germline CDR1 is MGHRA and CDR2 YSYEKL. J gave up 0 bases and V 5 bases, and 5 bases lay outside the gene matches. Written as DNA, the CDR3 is TGCGCCAGCAGCGAACCGGGACAGGGCTCCTACGAGCAGTACTTC. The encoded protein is CASSEPGQGSYEQYF.

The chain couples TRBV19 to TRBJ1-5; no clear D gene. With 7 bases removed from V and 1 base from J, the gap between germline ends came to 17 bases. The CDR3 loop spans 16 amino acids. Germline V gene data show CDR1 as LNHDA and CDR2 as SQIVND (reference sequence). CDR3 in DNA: TGTGCCAGTACCCTAAAGACACCCCTGAGCAATCAGCCCCAGCATTTT. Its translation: CASTLKTPLSNQPQHF.

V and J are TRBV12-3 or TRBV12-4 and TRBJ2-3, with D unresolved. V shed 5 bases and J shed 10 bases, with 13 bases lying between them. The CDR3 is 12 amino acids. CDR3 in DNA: TGTGCCAGCAGTCCAAGACTTGATGCGCAGTATTTT. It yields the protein CASSPRLDAQYF.

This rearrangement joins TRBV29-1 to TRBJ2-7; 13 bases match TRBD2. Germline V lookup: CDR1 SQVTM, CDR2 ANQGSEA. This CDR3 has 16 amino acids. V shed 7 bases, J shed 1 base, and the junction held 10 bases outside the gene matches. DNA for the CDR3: TGCAGCGCCGTGGGACTAGCGGGGTTTTCATCCTACGAGCAGTACTTC. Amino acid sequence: CSAVGLAGFSSYEQYF.

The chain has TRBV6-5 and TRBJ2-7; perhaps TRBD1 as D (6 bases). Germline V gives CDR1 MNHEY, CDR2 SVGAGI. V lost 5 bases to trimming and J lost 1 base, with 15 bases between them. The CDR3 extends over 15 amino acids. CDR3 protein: CASSKTGTPSYEQYF. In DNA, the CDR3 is TGTGCCAGCAGTAAGACCGGGACACCGTCCTACGAGCAGTACTTC.

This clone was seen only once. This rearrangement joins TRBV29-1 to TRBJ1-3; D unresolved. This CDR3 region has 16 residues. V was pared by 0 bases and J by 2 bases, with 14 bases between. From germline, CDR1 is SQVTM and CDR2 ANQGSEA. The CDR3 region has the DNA TGCAGCGTTGAAGATCCTGGGGTGCGGGCTGGAAACACCATATATTTT. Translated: CSVEDPGVRAGNTIYF.

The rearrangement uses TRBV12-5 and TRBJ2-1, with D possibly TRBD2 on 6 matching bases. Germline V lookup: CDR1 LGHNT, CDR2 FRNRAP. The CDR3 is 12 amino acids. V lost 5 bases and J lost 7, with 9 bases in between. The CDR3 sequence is CASGRTTNEQFF. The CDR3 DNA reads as TGTGCTAGTGGTCGGACTACTAATGAGCAGTTCTTC.

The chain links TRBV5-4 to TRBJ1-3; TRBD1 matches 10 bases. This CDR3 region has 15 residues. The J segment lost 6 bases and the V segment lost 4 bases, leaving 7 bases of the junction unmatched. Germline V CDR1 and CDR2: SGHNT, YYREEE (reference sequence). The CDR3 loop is CASSTGDRGLNTIYF. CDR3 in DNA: TGTGCCAGCAGCACGGGGGACAGGGGATTAAACACCATATATTTT.

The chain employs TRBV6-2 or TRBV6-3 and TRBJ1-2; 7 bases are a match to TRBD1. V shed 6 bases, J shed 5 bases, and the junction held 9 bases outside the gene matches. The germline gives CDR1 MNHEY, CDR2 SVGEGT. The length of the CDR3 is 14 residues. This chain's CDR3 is CASSQEDRIYGYTF. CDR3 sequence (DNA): TGTGCCAGCAGCCAGGAGGACAGGATTTATGGCTACACCTTC.

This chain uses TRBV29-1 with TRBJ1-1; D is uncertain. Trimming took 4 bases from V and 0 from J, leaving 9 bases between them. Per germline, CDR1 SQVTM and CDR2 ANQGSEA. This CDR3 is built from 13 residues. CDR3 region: CSVGGVMNTEAFF. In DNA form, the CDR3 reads TGCAGCGTTGGTGGAGTAATGAACACTGAAGCTTTCTTT.

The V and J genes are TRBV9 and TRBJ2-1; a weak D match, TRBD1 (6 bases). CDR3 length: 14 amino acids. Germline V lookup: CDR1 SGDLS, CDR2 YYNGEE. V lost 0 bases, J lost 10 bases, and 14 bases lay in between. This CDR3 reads CASSVGDGQSEQFF. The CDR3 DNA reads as TGTGCCAGCAGCGTAGGAGACGGACAGTCGGAGCAGTTCTTC.

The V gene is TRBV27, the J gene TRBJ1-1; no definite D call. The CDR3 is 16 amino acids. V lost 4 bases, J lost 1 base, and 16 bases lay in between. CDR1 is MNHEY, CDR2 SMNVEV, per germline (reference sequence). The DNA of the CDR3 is TGTGCCAGCAGTTCCTCCCTATCCCGTGGGAACACTGAAGCTTTCTTT. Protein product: CASSSSLSRGNTEAFF.

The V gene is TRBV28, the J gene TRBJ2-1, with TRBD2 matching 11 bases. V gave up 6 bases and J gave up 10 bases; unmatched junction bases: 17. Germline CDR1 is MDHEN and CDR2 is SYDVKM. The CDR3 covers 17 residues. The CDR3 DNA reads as TGTGCCAGCAGCTCACCAACCGGGACTAGCGGACTTCGGGAGCAGTTCTTC. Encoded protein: CASSSPTGTSGLREQFF.

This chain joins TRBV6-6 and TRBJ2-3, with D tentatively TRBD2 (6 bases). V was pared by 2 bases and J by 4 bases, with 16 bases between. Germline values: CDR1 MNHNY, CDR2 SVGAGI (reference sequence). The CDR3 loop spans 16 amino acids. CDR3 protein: CASSYGTPNRADTQYF. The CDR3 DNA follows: TGTGCCAGCAGTTACGGGACTCCCAACCGGGCAGATACGCAGTATTTT.

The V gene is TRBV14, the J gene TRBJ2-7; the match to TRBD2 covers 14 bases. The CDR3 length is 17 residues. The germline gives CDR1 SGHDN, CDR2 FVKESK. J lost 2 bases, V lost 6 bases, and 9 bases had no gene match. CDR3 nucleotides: TGTGCCAGCAGTCCTCTCGGGACTAGCGGGAGAGCCTACGAGCAGTACTTC. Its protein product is CASSPLGTSGRAYEQYF.

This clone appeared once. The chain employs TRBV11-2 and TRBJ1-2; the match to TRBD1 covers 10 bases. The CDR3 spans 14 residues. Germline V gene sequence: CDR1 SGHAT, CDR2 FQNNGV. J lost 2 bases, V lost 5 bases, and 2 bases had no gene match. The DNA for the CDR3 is TGTGCCAGCAGCCCGGGACAGGGGAACTATGGCTACACCTTC. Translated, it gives CASSPGQGNYGYTF.

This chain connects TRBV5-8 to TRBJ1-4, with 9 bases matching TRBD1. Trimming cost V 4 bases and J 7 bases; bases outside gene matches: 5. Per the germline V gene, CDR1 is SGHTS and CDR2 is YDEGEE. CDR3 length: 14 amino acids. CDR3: CASSRTGGSEKLFF. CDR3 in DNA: TGTGCCAGCAGCCGAACAGGGGGCTCTGAAAAACTGTTTTTT. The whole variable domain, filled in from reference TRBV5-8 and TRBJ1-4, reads EAGVTQSPTHLIKTRGQQATLRCSPISGHTSVYWYQQALGLGLQFLLWYDEGEERNRGNFPPRFSGRQFPNYSSELNVNALELEDSALYLCASSRTGGSEKLFFGSGTQLSVL.

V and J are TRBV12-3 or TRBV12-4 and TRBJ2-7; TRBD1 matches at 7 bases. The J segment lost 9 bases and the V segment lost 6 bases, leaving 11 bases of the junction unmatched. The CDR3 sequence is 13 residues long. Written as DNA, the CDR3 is TGTGCCAGCAGCCTCGGGACAGCCCTGTGGCAGTACTTC. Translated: CASSLGTALWQYF.